This TCR beta chain comes out of a study of cytomegalovirus exposure and HLA in healthy donors. As to this clone: Its antigen remains unidentified.

This CDR3 spans 15 amino acids. CDR1 MNHEY and CDR2 SVGAGI come from the germline V gene. Trimming removed 6 bases from V and 2 bases from J; junction bases left unmatched: 7. Researchers ran the PCR with 60 Vbeta and 13 Jbeta primers. Some clones are missing from TCRdb's copy, which holds only in-frame ones; the method was immunoSEQ multiplex PCR. The table has 85,000 to 100,000 clones, more than 75% seen once; the top ten hold roughly 8%. Whole-study findings and limits: When presence/absence was analysed, sequencing depth was taken to be roughly uniform across donors. Reports indicate that TCR beta sequences accurately predicted the HLA-A and HLA-B alleles of most subjects. The study labeled fewer than 200 TCR beta chains cytomegalovirus-associated. By a later analysis, the bulk of CMV-associated TCR beta chains appeared HLA-restricted.

This receptor was obtained from a human donor in good health. Input material: PBMCs. This chain uses TRBV6-5 with TRBJ2-3, with TRBD1 identical over 8 bases. CDR3 bases: TGTGCCAGCAGCTTGGGACAGGCGGTCACAGATACGCAGTATTTT. This gives the protein CASSLGQAVTDTQYF.